Presented here are 24 T cell receptor beta chains from one specimen sequenced in a study of T cells after yellow fever vaccination. Each CDR3 protein gets one entry after TCRdb re-called the 5' RACE reads with MiXCR. The table lists some 300,000 distinct CDR3 sequences, around 9.3% of them singletons. Sequences were derived from CD4+ T cells sorted from PBMCs, sampled 5 days after the yellow fever booster vaccination. Receptors were obtained from a man younger than 35 who received the YFV17D yellow fever vaccine.

The chain combines TRBV20-1 with TRBJ1-5; perhaps TRBD1 as D (6 bases). Per the germline V gene, CDR1 is DFQATT and CDR2 is SNEGSKA (reference sequence). Trimming pared 4 bases from V and 0 bases from J, leaving 10 bases between. The CDR3 has 14 amino acids. In nucleotides, the CDR3 is TGCAGTGCTATCAGGGGAGATAGCAATCAGCCCCAGCATTTT. Amino acid sequence: CSAIRGDSNQPQHF.

This clonotype occurred once. This rearrangement joins TRBV10-3 to TRBJ2-2; D call uncertain. Germline CDR1 and CDR2: ENHRY and SYGVKD. The CDR3 has 12 residues. V lost 3 bases and J lost 6, with 5 bases in between. CDR3 nucleotides: TGTGCCATCAGTGACCGGTCCGGGGAGCTGTTTTTT. Its translation is CAISDRSGELFF.

There are a few counts of this clonotype. The V gene is TRBV6-2 or TRBV6-3, the J gene TRBJ1-5; D gene uncertain. Per the germline V gene, CDR1 is MNHEY and CDR2 is SVGEGT. CDR3 size: 14 residues. V was clipped by 7 bases and J by 3 bases, with 13 bases between them. Here the CDR3 reads CASTPPGFNQPQHF. Here the CDR3 DNA reads TGTGCCAGCACCCCACCGGGGTTCAATCAGCCCCAGCATTTT.

This clonotype has a count of ten or more. The chain employs TRBV10-3 and TRBJ1-2; 9 positions agree with TRBD1. Unmatched junction bases numbered 8, after V lost 1 base and J lost 8 bases. Germline values: CDR1 ENHRY, CDR2 SYGVKD. The length of the CDR3 is 15 residues. The CDR3 coding sequence is TGTGCCATCAGTGAGTTCGTACAGGGGGCTGGAGGCTACACCTTC. Translation gives CAISEFVQGAGGYTF.

This clonotype has only a few counts. V usage is TRBV5-1 and J usage is TRBJ2-1, with D unclear. The CDR3 is made up of 12 amino acids. Germline V gene lookup returns CDR1 SGHRS and CDR2 YFSETQ. V lost 2 bases to trimming and J lost 7 bases, with 7 bases between them. In DNA form, the CDR3 reads TGCGCCAGCAGCTTTCAGCAAAATGAGCAGTTCTTC. This codes for CASSFQQNEQFF.

The chain couples TRBV4-1 to TRBJ2-7; D possibly uses TRBD1 or TRBD2 (5 bases each). Trimming cost V 3 bases and J 7 bases, with 16 bases left between them. Germline V gene sequence: CDR1 MGHRA, CDR2 YSYEKL. CDR3 length: 14 amino acids. The CDR3 DNA is TGCGCCAGCAGCCACCCGGAGGCAGGGCGAGAGCAGTACTTC. Translating it yields CASSHPEAGREQYF.

This clonotype was observed a few times. This chain uses TRBV29-1 with TRBJ1-1; 11 nucleotides line up with TRBD1. Germline V gene lookup returns CDR1 SQVTM and CDR2 ANQGSEA. Unmatched junction bases numbered 0, after V lost 4 bases and J lost 5 bases. The CDR3 has 12 amino acids. The CDR3 DNA reads as TGCAGCGTTGGGGACAGGGGGACTGAAGCTTTCTTT. Protein product: CSVGDRGTEAFF. Full variable domain (missing parts from reference TRBV29-1 and TRBJ1-1): SAVISQKPSRDICQRGTSLTIQCQVDSQVTMMFWYRQQPGQSLTLIATANQGSEATYESGFVIDKFPISRPNLTFSTLTVSNMSPEDSSIYLCSVGDRGTEAFFGQGTRLTVV.

The sample holds a few counts of this clonotype. J is TRBJ2-1 and V is TRBV20-1, with D maybe TRBD2 (5 bases). Germline V gene lookup returns CDR1 DFQATT and CDR2 SNEGSKA (reference sequence). CDR3 length equals 16 residues. Deletions cut 1 base from V and 3 bases from J, with 16 bases between. CDR3 amino acids: CSARVASGEDYNEQFF. DNA for the CDR3: TGCAGTGCTAGAGTTGCCTCCGGGGAAGACTACAATGAGCAGTTCTTC.

This clonotype was observed a few times. The chain uses TRBV4-1 and TRBJ1-2; 7 nucleotides agree with TRBD1. V was pared by 3 bases and J by 4 bases, with 11 bases of the junction left unmatched. The germline V gene has CDR1 MGHRA and CDR2 YSYEKL. This CDR3 comprises 16 residues. The CDR3 DNA reads TGCGCCAGCAGCCAGGATCGGGACAGCGGAGGCTATGGCTACACCTTC. It codes for CASSQDRDSGGYGYTF.

The V and J genes are TRBV20-1 and TRBJ1-2; the match to TRBD1 covers 8 bases. V was clipped by 6 bases and J by 9 bases; unmatched bases: 9. Looked up from germline, CDR1 is DFQATT and CDR2 is SNEGSKA (reference sequence). The CDR3 runs to 12 residues. Written as DNA, the CDR3 is TGCAGTGCCGACAGGGGATTTGGGAGCTACACCTTC. Translated: CSADRGFGSYTF.

This clonotype was seen a few times. The J gene is TRBJ2-3, the V gene TRBV5-1, with D perhaps TRBD1 (5 bases). The CDR3 loop spans 17 amino acids. V was shortened by 2 bases and J by 0 bases, with 16 bases between the two germline ends. CDR1 and CDR2 from the germline V gene are SGHRS and YFSETQ. CDR3 sequence (DNA): TGCGCCAGCAGCTTTTCCCTGACAGCTACTAGCACAGATACGCAGTATTTT. Translation gives CASSFSLTATSTDTQYF.

The V call is TRBV9, the J call TRBJ2-7; 10 bases agree with TRBD2. The CDR3 runs 15 residues. Germline V gives CDR1 SGDLS, CDR2 YYNGEE. V shed 0 bases, J shed 3 bases, and the junction held 3 bases outside the gene matches. Here the CDR3 DNA reads TGTGCCAGCAGCGTAGGAACTAGCGGGGTCTACGAGCAGTACTTC. Its translation: CASSVGTSGVYEQYF.

This clonotype was seen at least ten times. The chain links TRBV4-1 to TRBJ1-1, with D unclear. This CDR3 comprises 14 residues. The germline V gene has CDR1 MGHRA and CDR2 YSYEKL. Trimming cost V 1 base and J 1 base, with 7 bases left between them. The CDR3 reads CASSQGIANTEAFF. Here the CDR3 DNA reads TGCGCCAGCAGCCAAGGAATAGCGAACACTGAAGCTTTCTTT.

This clonotype was counted only a few times. The rearrangement links TRBV20-1 to TRBJ2-4, with a weak D call TRBD2 (5 bases). CDR3 length: 14 residues. Germline loops: CDR1 DFQATT, CDR2 SNEGSKA (reference sequence). Deletions cut 6 bases from V and 0 bases from J, with 12 bases between. Here the CDR3 DNA reads TGCAGTGCCACCCGGACTCCAGCCAAAAACATTCAGTACTTC. It encodes CSATRTPAKNIQYF.

This clonotype was counted a few times. This chain uses TRBV5-1 with TRBJ1-2; the D gene is possibly TRBD1 (6 bases). The V gene's germline CDR1 is SGHRS and CDR2 YFSETQ. Trimming stripped 8 bases from V and 2 bases from J, with 16 bases between. The CDR3 covers 14 residues. CDR3: CASGKTGGNYGYTF. DNA of the CDR3: TGCGCCAGTGGGAAGACAGGAGGGAACTATGGCTACACCTTC. Together with reference TRBV5-1 and TRBJ1-2, the CDR3 gives the full variable domain: KAGVTQTPRYLIKTRGQQVTLSCSPISGHRSVSWYQQTPGQGLQFLFEYFSETQRNKGNFPGRFSGRQFSNSRSEMNVSTLELGDSALYLCASGKTGGNYGYTFGSGTRLTVV.

V and J are TRBV7-8 and TRBJ2-6; D might be TRBD2 (6 bases). The CDR3 has 16 amino acids. V was clipped by 5 bases and J by 1 base, with 12 bases between them. From germline, CDR1 is SGHVS and CDR2 FQNEAQ. CDR3 nucleotides: TGTGCCAGCAGCCGGTGGGGAGGTTCTGGGGCCAACGTCCTGACTTTC. It is translated as CASSRWGGSGANVLTF.

The genes are TRBV20-1 and TRBJ2-2; possibly TRBD2 for D (5 bases). From germline, CDR1 is DFQATT and CDR2 SNEGSKA (reference sequence). The CDR3 spans 14 residues. Trimming left V 6 bases short and J 3 bases short, with 14 bases between. In DNA form, the CDR3 reads TGCAGTGCCAGGCCCACGAGGGACACCGGGGAGCTGTTTTTT. As protein: CSARPTRDTGELFF.

This chain's CDR3 is CASSLVRGRDTF. As DNA, the CDR3 is TGTGCCAGCAGCTTAGTGCGGGGAAGGGACACCTTC. The rearrangement uses TRBV7-2 and TRBJ1-2; D is ambiguous. Germline CDR1 reads SGHTA; CDR2 reads FQGNSA. The CDR3 runs 12 residues. Trimming removed 1 base at V and 12 bases at J, with 12 bases between.

This clonotype was observed many times. CDR3 nucleotides: TGTGCCAGCAGCCAAAACGAAGGAGGAGGCTCACCCCTCCACTTT. Its translation: CASSQNEGGGSPLHF. The V call is TRBV3-1, the J call TRBJ1-6; D call uncertain. In germline, CDR1 is LGHDT, CDR2 YNNKEL (reference sequence). Trimming took off 2 bases at V and 10 bases at J, with 15 bases between the two ends. The CDR3 has 15 amino acids.

This clonotype appeared many times. CDR3 sequence (DNA): TGTGCCAGCAGGTATACGGGCAGGACCAGCACAGATACGCAGTATTTT. Translation gives CASRYTGRTSTDTQYF. The rearrangement uses TRBV11-2 and TRBJ2-3; D gene unclear. Trimming took off 6 bases at V and 0 bases at J, with 16 bases between the two ends. The germline V gene encodes CDR1 SGHAT and CDR2 FQNNGV. The CDR3 is 16 amino acids.

This clonotype was seen a handful of times. The chain has TRBV7-2 and TRBJ1-2, with no clear D. CDR3 size: 13 residues. Germline CDR1 is SGHTA and CDR2 is FQGNSA. Trimming left V 2 bases short and J 8 bases short, with 12 bases between. CDR3 loop: CASSLRQDGGYTF. CDR3 DNA: TGTGCCAGCAGCTTACGGCAGGATGGGGGCTACACCTTC.

V gene TRBV10-3 combines with J gene TRBJ2-2; D assignment may be TRBD1 or TRBD2 (5 bases each). V lost 8 bases and J 1 base, leaving 8 bases between the germline ends. CDR1 ENHRY and CDR2 SYGVKD come from the germline V gene. This CDR3 contains 13 residues. The CDR3 is CAIFGGNTGELFF. The CDR3 bases are TGTGCCATCTTTGGGGGGAACACCGGGGAGCTGTTTTTT.

V and J are TRBV7-8 and TRBJ2-1; tentatively, D is TRBD2 (5 bases). Trimming shortened V by 1 base and J by 3 bases, and 13 bases separated the two germline ends. Germline CDR1 is SGHVS and CDR2 is FQNEAQ. This CDR3 has 16 amino acids. The CDR3 nucleotides read TGTGCCAGCAGCTTAGACCGGGGATCCTACTACAATGAGCAGTTCTTC. It translates to CASSLDRGSYYNEQFF.

CDR3 sequence: CSAREGGITGELFF. CDR3 nucleotides: TGCAGTGCTAGAGAGGGGGGGATCACCGGGGAGCTGTTTTTT. This sequence joins TRBV20-1 and TRBJ2-2, with 7 positions matching TRBD2. Looked up from germline, CDR1 is DFQATT and CDR2 is SNEGSKA (reference sequence). Trimming took 0 bases from V and 4 from J; bases not matched to a gene: 2. This CDR3 spans 14 amino acids.